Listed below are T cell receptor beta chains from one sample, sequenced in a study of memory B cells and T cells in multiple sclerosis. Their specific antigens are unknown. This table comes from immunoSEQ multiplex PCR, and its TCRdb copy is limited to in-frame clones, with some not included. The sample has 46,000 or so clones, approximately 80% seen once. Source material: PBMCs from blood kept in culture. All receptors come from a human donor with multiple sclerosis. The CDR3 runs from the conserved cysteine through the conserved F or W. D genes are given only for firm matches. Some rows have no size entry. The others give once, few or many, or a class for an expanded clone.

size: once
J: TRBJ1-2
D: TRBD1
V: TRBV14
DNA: TGTGCCAGCAGCCAAGGACAGGGCTATGGCTACACCTTC
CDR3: CASSQGQGYGYTF

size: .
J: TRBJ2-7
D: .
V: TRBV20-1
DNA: TGCAGTGCGCCGACTCGGGGCGAGCAGTACTTC
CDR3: CSAPTRGEQYF

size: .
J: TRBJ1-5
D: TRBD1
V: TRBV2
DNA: TGTGCCAGCGCTGACTACTTAGGACAGGTCAATCAGCCCCAGCATTTT
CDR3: CASADYLGQVNQPQHF

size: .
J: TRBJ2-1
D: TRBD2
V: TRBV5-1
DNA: TGCGCCAGCAGCTGGGGACTAGCGGGGGGCCCCTACAATGAGCAGTTCTTC
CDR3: CASSWGLAGGPYNEQFF

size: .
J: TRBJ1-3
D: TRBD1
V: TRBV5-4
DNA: TGTGCCAGCAGCAGTACCGGGACAGGTGTCGAGCATTTT
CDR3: CASSSTGTGVEHF

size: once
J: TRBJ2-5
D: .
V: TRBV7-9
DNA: TGTGCCAGCAGCCAAGGGGGGGAGAGGGAGACCCAGTACTTC
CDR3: CASSQGGERETQYF

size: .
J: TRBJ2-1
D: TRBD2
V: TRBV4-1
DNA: TGCGCCAGCAGCCAAGCCGGGACTAGGAATGAGCAGTTCTTC
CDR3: CASSQAGTRNEQFF

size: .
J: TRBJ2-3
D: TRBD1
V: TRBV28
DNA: TGTGCCAGCACGCCGGGACAGGGTACAGATACGCAGTATTTT
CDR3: CASTPGQGTDTQYF

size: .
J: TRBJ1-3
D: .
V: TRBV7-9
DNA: TGTGCCGGCAGAAGCGCGGGAAACACCATATATTTT
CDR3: CAGRSAGNTIYF

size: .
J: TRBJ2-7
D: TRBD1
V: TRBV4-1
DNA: TGCGCCAGCAGCTTCAGTAGCGGGACAGGGGGAAACTACGAGCAGTACTTC
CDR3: CASSFSSGTGGNYEQYF

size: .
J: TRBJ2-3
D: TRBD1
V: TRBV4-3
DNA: TGCGCCAGCAGCCAAGGGACAGGGACAGATACGCAGTATTTT
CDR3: CASSQGTGTDTQYF

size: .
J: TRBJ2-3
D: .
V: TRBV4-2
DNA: TGTGCCAGCAGCCAAGAAGGGAATAGTCGCACAGATACGCAGTATTTT
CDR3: CASSQEGNSRTDTQYF

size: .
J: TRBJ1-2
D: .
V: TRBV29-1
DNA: TGCAGCGTTGGGCAGGCGAGGTGGGGCTACACCTTC
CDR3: CSVGQARWGYTF

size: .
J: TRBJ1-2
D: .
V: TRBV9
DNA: TGTGCCAGCAGCGGAAACTATGGCTACACCTTC
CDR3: CASSGNYGYTF

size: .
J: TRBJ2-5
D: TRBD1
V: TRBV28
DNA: TGTGCCAGCAGTTCGAACCCGGGACAGGGGATGGGCACAGAGACCCAGTACTTC
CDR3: CASSSNPGQGMGTETQYF

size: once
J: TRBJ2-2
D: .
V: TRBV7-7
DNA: TGTGCCAGCAGCTTAGGGTCGAACACCGGGGAGCTGTTTTTT
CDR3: CASSLGSNTGELFF

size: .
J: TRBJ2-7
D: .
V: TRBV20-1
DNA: TGCAGTGCTAGGCAGACCCTGGAGCAGTACTTC
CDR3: CSARQTLEQYF

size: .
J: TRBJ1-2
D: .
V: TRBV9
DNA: TGTGCCAGCAGCGTGTCCGGGAGGAGCTATGGCTACACCTTC
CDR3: CASSVSGRSYGYTF

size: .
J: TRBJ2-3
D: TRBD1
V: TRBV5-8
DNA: TGTGCCAGCAGCTCCCCAAACAGGGGGCACACAGATACGCAGTATTTT
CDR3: CASSSPNRGHTDTQYF

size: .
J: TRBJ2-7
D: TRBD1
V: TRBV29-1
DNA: TGCAGCGTTGGGACAGGGAAGTGGGACGAGCAGTACTTC
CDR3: CSVGTGKWDEQYF

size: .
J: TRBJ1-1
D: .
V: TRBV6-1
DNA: TGTGCCAGCAGCCCCTTCTTAGGCGTCACTGAAGCTTTCTTT
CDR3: CASSPFLGVTEAFF

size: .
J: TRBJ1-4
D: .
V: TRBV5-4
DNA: TGTGCCAGCAGCTTGGATCCTACGGGAGCAACTAATGAAAAACTGTTTTTT
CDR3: CASSLDPTGATNEKLFF

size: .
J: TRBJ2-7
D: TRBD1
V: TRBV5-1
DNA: TGCGCCAGCAGCTTGTTGGGGACAGGGGGCGTCGAGCAGTACTTC
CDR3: CASSLLGTGGVEQYF

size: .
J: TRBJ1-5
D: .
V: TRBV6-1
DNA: TGTGCCAGCAGTACTGGGGAGCCCCAGCATTTT
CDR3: CASSTGEPQHF

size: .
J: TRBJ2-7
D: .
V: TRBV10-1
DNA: TGCGCCAGCAGTGAGACCGGGGCTAGGGAGCAGTACTTC
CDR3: CASSETGAREQYF

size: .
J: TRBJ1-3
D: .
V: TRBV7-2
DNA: TGTGCCAGCAGCCCTGAAGGGGTGAAGGCTGGAAACACCATATATTTT
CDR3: CASSPEGVKAGNTIYF

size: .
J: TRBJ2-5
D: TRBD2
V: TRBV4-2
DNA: TGTGCCAGCAGCCAAAGGGGAACTAGCGTTGGGGAGACCCAGTACTTC
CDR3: CASSQRGTSVGETQYF

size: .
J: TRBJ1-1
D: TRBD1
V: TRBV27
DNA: TGTGCCAGCAGCCAGGGCAGGGGGACGAACACTGAAGCTTTCTTT
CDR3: CASSQGRGTNTEAFF

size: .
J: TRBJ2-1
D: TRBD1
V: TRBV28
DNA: TGTGCCAGCAGTATCTTGGGACAGGGGTCCTACAATGAGCAGTTCTTC
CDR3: CASSILGQGSYNEQFF

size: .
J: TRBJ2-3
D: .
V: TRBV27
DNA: TGTGCCAGCAGTTTAAGTGTAGGGAGTGCAGATACGCAGTATTTT
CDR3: CASSLSVGSADTQYF

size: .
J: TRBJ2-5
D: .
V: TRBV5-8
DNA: TGTGCCAGCAGCTTGGGGGCGGGGGCAGCTTCGGAGACCCAGTACTTC
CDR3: CASSLGAGAASETQYF

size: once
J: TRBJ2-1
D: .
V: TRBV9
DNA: TGTGCCAGCAGCGTAGGAGGGGGAACGAATGAGCAGTTCTTC
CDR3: CASSVGGGTNEQFF

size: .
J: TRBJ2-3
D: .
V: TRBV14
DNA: TGTGCCAGCAGCTTCGGTTGGCCAGATACGCAGTATTTT
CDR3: CASSFGWPDTQYF

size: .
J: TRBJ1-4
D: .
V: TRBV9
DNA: TGTGCCAGCAGCGCGGGACCCAATAATGAAAAACTGTTTTTT
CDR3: CASSAGPNNEKLFF

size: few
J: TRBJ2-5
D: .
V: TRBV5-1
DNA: TGCGCCAGCAGCTTGGAGGGGGAGACCCAGTACTTC
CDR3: CASSLEGETQYF

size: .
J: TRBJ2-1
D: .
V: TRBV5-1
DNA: TGCGCCAGCAGCTTGGGGCAGGGGGGCTACAATGAGCAGTTCTTC
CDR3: CASSLGQGGYNEQFF

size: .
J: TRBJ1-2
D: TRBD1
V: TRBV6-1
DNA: TGTGCCAGCAGTCCCGGACAGGGGCAGATGGGCTACACCTTC
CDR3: CASSPGQGQMGYTF

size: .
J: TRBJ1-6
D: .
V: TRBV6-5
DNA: TGTGCCAGCAGTCGCCTACCTAATTCACCCCTCCACTTT
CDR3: CASSRLPNSPLHF

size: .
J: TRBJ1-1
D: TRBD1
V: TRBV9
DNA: TGTGCCAGCGGGACAGGGTTTGAAGCTTTCTTT
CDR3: CASGTGFEAFF

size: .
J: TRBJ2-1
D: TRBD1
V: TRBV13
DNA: TGTGCCAGCAGCTTAGACAGGGGGTGTGAGCAGTTCTTC
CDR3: CASSLDRGCEQFF

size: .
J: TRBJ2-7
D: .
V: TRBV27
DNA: TGTGCCAGCAGTTTAGGTTCAGGGGGGTACGAGCAGTACTTC
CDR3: CASSLGSGGYEQYF

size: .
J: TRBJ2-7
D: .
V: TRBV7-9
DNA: TGTGCCAGCAGCTTAGAAATTGTGACGTCGGAGGAGAACGAGCAGTACTTC
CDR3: CASSLEIVTSEENEQYF

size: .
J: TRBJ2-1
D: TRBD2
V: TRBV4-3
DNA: TGCGCCAGCAGCCAACTAGCGGGGGGGCCTGGCGAGCAGTTCTTC
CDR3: CASSQLAGGPGEQFF

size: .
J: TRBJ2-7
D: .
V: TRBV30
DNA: TGTGCCTGTACGAGGGTGATCAACGAGCAGTACTTC
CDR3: CACTRVINEQYF

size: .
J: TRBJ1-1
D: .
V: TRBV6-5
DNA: TGTGCCAGCAGTCCCCCCCCCGGGACTGAAGCTTTCTTT
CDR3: CASSPPPGTEAFF

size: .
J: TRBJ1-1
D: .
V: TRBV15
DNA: TGTGCCACCAGCAGCCCAGGACGGAACACTGAAGCTTTCTTT
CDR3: CATSSPGRNTEAFF

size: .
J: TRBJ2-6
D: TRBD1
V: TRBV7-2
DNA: TGTGCCAGCAGCTTGGCCCGGACAGGGGCAGGGGCCAACGTCCTGACTTTC
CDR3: CASSLARTGAGANVLTF

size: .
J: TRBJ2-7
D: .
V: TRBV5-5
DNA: TGTGCCAGCAGCTTGGATCTCGCGGGTGGCTACGAGCAGTACTTC
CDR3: CASSLDLAGGYEQYF

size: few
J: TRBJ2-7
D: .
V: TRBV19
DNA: TGTGCCAGTAGTATCTCCGGCTACGAGCAGTACTTC
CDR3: CASSISGYEQYF

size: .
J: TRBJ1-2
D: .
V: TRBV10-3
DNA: TGTGCCATCAGTGAGCCATTTCTCAGGGTCGTTTACACCTTC
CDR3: CAISEPFLRVVYTF

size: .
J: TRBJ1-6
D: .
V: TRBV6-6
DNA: TGTGCCAGCAGTTACGCTATACCCAATTCACCCCTCCACTTT
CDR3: CASSYAIPNSPLHF

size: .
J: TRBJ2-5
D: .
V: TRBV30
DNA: TGTGCCTGGAGCCTCGACAGGTACCAAGAGACCCAGTACTTC
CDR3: CAWSLDRYQETQYF

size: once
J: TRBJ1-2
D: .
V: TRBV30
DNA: TGTGCCTGGAGTAGAACTGGACAGTTGTTAAACTATGGCTACACCTTC
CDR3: CAWSRTGQLLNYGYTF

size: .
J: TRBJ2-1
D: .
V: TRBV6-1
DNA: TGTGCCAGCAGTGTTTCAGGGAGGATCAATGAGCAGTTCTTC
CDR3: CASSVSGRINEQFF

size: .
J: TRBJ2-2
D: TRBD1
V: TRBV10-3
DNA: TGTGCCATCAACCGGGACAGGAGTTTAATGAACGGGGAGCTGTTTTTT
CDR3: CAINRDRSLMNGELFF

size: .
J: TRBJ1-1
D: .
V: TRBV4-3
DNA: TGCGCCAGCAGCCAAAGTGGGGTGGGGGGCACTGAAGCTTTCTTT
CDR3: CASSQSGVGGTEAFF